Listed below are T cell receptor beta chains from one sample, sequenced in a study of blood T cell repertoires in COVID-19. Using immunoSEQ multiplex PCR, the repertoire was profiled, and TCRdb retains in-frame clones only, with some absent. The sample includes more than 85,000 clones, 81% seen only once; the top ten take 8% to 10%. The specimen sequenced was peripheral blood. The receptor source for this set is a woman in her 70s with acute or convalescent COVID-19. Each CDR3 is given with its conserved first and last residue. A D gene is named only where the DNA matches it firmly. Part of the rows lack a size; the others show once, few, many or a class for expanded clones.

d_gene	abundance	j_gene	v_gene	CDR3aa	CDR3nt
TRBD2	-	TRBJ2-1	TRBV28	CASSPSGSRYNEQFF	TGTGCCAGCAGTCCTAGCGGGAGCAGGTACAATGAGCAGTTCTTC
TRBD2	-	TRBJ2-1	TRBV28	CASSLFEPSGLVLANEQFF	TGTGCCAGCAGTTTATTCGAACCCTCCGGACTAGTGCTGGCCAATGAGCAGTTCTTC
TRBD1	many	TRBJ1-2	TRBV7-8	CASSPGGGVGYTF	TGTGCCAGCAGCCCAGGGGGTGGGGTTGGCTACACCTTC
-	-	TRBJ2-2	TRBV7-2	CASSRGLFPGELFF	TGTGCCAGCAGCAGGGGACTCTTCCCCGGGGAGCTGTTTTTT
TRBD2	-	TRBJ2-7	TRBV7-9	CASSYRTSGAIYEQYF	TGTGCCAGCAGCTATCGGACTAGCGGGGCCATCTACGAGCAGTACTTC
-	-	TRBJ2-1	TRBV11-2	CASSSPMREQFF	TGTGCCAGCAGCTCCCCTATGAGGGAGCAGTTCTTC
TRBD1	few	TRBJ1-5	TRBV27	CASSSDRAGYQPQHF	TGTGCCAGCAGTTCGGACAGGGCGGGTTATCAGCCCCAGCATTTT
-	-	TRBJ2-1	TRBV5-6	CASSLPSVYEQFF	TGTGCCAGCAGCTTACCTAGCGTGTATGAGCAGTTCTTC
TRBD1	-	TRBJ2-1	TRBV6-5	CASGLTGGLGQFF	TGTGCCAGCGGGCTAACAGGGGGCTTGGGACAGTTCTTC
-	few	TRBJ1-5	TRBV5-6	CASSLAGQSRNQPQHF	TGTGCCAGCAGCTTGGCCGGACAGTCCCGGAATCAGCCCCAGCATTTT
-	-	TRBJ1-2	TRBV3-1/TRBV3-2	CASSQAAGAETF	TGTGCCAGCAGCCAAGCGGCGGGTGCAGAAACCTTC
TRBD1	-	TRBJ2-5	TRBV29-1	CSAGDRQETQYF	TGCAGCGCTGGGGACAGGCAAGAGACCCAGTACTTC
-	-	TRBJ2-7	TRBV5-5	CASSLSGSSYEQYF	TGTGCCAGCAGCTTAAGCGGTAGCTCCTACGAGCAGTACTTC
TRBD2	-	TRBJ2-5	TRBV7-2	CASSISGTSGTKTQYF	TGTGCCAGCAGCATATCCGGGACTAGCGGGACAAAGACCCAGTACTTC
-	-	TRBJ1-2	TRBV4-3	CASSRTDNYGYTF	TGCGCCAGCAGCCGTACAGATAACTATGGCTACACCTTC
-	-	TRBJ2-7	TRBV28	CASSFQRAAYEQYF	TGTGCCAGCAGTTTTCAGCGGGCAGCCTACGAGCAGTACTTC
TRBD2	-	TRBJ2-1	TRBV7-3	CASSPAGALYNEQFF	TGTGCCAGCAGCCCAGCGGGAGCCTTATACAATGAGCAGTTCTTC
-	-	TRBJ1-1	TRBV6-5	CASSRTDMNTEAFF	TGTGCCAGCAGTAGGACAGACATGAACACTGAAGCTTTCTTT
-	-	TRBJ2-7	TRBV5-4	CASSLEEEQYF	TGTGCCAGCAGCTTAGAGGAAGAGCAGTACTTC
-	-	TRBJ1-2	TRBV30	CAWSVQGAGGYTF	TGTGCCTGGAGTGTACAGGGCGCTGGCGGCTACACCTTC
TRBD1	-	TRBJ2-5	TRBV5-5	CASSLRGQGGQETQYF	TGTGCCAGCAGCTTGAGGGGACAGGGCGGCCAAGAGACCCAGTACTTC
-	-	TRBJ2-1	TRBV3-1/TRBV3-2	CASSQPGSYNEQFF	TGTGCCAGCAGCCAACCCGGTTCCTACAATGAGCAGTTCTTC
-	-	TRBJ1-1	TRBV28	CASKQFGTEAFF	TGTGCCAGCAAGCAGTTCGGGACTGAAGCTTTCTTT
TRBD1	-	TRBJ1-2	TRBV3-1/TRBV3-2	CASSQRGTGGDYGYTF	TGTGCCAGCAGCCAACGAGGGACAGGGGGCGACTATGGCTACACCTTC
TRBD1	few	TRBJ1-2	TRBV30	CAWSTPWGQGVLSGYTF	TGTGCCTGGAGTACCCCCTGGGGACAGGGGGTTCTGAGTGGCTACACCTTC
TRBD2	few	TRBJ2-1	TRBV27	CASSLSALVLAAYNEQFF	TGTGCCAGCAGTTTATCGGCCCTTGTACTAGCGGCCTACAATGAGCAGTTCTTC
TRBD1	-	TRBJ2-7	TRBV27	CASRGQGGYEQYF	TGTGCCAGCCGGGGACAGGGGGGCTACGAGCAGTACTTC
TRBD2	once	TRBJ2-1	TRBV18	CASSPITSGGGSSYNEQFF	TGTGCCAGCTCACCAATAACTAGCGGGGGGGGCTCCTCCTACAATGAGCAGTTCTTC
TRBD1	-	TRBJ2-1	TRBV25-1	CASSEPGQGPSGEQFF	TGTGCCAGCAGTGAACCTGGACAGGGTCCTTCGGGTGAGCAGTTCTTC
-	-	TRBJ2-1	TRBV7-2	CASSFTPNSYNEQFF	TGTGCCAGCAGCTTTACCCCTAACTCCTACAATGAGCAGTTCTTC
TRBD2	-	TRBJ2-1	TRBV12-3/TRBV12-4	CASSYGRAVEQFF	TGTGCCAGCAGTTACGGGAGGGCCGTTGAGCAGTTCTTC
-	-	TRBJ1-5	TRBV25-1	CASSVGGIGPQHF	TGTGCCAGCAGTGTGGGGGGTATTGGGCCCCAGCATTTT
TRBD1	-	TRBJ2-4	TRBV3-1/TRBV3-2	CASSQDRGGQGRNIQYF	TGTGCCAGCAGCCAAGATCGAGGCGGACAGGGGAGGAACATTCAGTACTTC
-	few	TRBJ1-1	TRBV19	CASSPQGVDTEAFF	TGTGCCAGTAGCCCACAGGGAGTAGACACTGAAGCTTTCTTT
-	-	TRBJ1-6	TRBV7-2	CASSSLGNSPLHF	TGTGCCAGCAGCTCCCTGGGCAATTCACCCCTCCACTTT
-	-	TRBJ1-6	TRBV30	CAWNPGFNSPLHF	TGTGCCTGGAATCCGGGGTTTAATTCACCCCTCCACTTT
-	-	TRBJ2-4	TRBV4-3	CASSQDPSRSVAKNIQYF	TGCGCCAGCAGCCAAGATCCCTCTAGGTCCGTAGCCAAAAACATTCAGTACTTC
-	-	TRBJ2-7	TRBV1	CTSSASSGVPTYEQYF	TGCACCAGCAGTGCGTCTAGCGGGGTCCCAACCTACGAGCAGTACTTC
TRBD2	-	TRBJ2-1	TRBV6-6	CASSRSGGISYNEQFF	TGTGCCAGCAGTCGGAGCGGGGGGATCTCCTACAATGAGCAGTTCTTC
TRBD2	-	TRBJ2-3	TRBV7-2	CAAAGGNTDTQYF	TGTGCCGCGGCGGGAGGTAACACAGATACGCAGTATTTT
-	-	TRBJ1-1	TRBV10-1	CASTQKVDEAFF	TGCGCCAGCACCCAGAAAGTTGATGAAGCTTTCTTT
-	few	TRBJ2-7	TRBV27	CASSLARTDTYEQYF	TGTGCCAGCAGTCTTGCGCGGACAGACACCTACGAGCAGTACTTC
TRBD1	-	TRBJ1-3	TRBV12-5	CASGRRTGDSGNTIYF	TGTGCTAGTGGCCGAAGGACAGGGGATTCTGGAAACACCATATATTTT
TRBD2	once	TRBJ2-1	TRBV4-2	CASSQDPSRAGARNEQFF	TGTGCCAGCAGCCAAGATCCCTCTCGGGCGGGAGCCCGCAATGAGCAGTTCTTC
-	-	TRBJ1-1	TRBV5-1	CASSWALNTEAFF	TGCGCCAGCAGCTGGGCTTTGAACACTGAAGCTTTCTTT
-	-	TRBJ1-3	TRBV7-2	CASSQVVSGNTIYF	TGTGCCAGCAGCCAGGTGGTCTCTGGAAACACCATATATTTT
TRBD2	-	TRBJ2-1	TRBV3-1/TRBV3-2	CASSPIAGAPYNEQFF	TGTGCCAGCAGCCCCATAGCGGGGGCCCCATACAATGAGCAGTTCTTC
TRBD2	-	TRBJ2-1	TRBV2	CASIIAGSYNEQFF	TGTGCCAGCATCATAGCGGGGTCCTACAATGAGCAGTTCTTC
-	-	TRBJ1-1	TRBV11-2	CASNRPNTEAFF	TGTGCCAGCAACAGACCGAACACTGAAGCTTTCTTT
TRBD1	-	TRBJ1-1	TRBV27	CASSLSGTGYDTEAFF	TGTGCCAGCAGCCTGTCGGGGACAGGGTATGACACTGAAGCTTTCTTT
TRBD2	-	TRBJ2-2	TRBV7-2	CASNPGGFNTGELFF	TGTGCCAGCAACCCCGGGGGGTTCAACACCGGGGAGCTGTTTTTT
-	-	TRBJ2-5	TRBV9	CASSVEDSRPEYF	TGTGCCAGCAGCGTAGAGGACTCGCGGCCCGAGTACTTC
-	-	TRBJ1-2	TRBV14	CASSQDPGLLGYTF	TGTGCCAGCAGCCAAGATCCAGGGTTGCTCGGCTACACCTTC
TRBD1	-	TRBJ2-7	TRBV10-3	CAISSSGTGLTYEQYF	TGTGCCATCAGCTCCTCCGGGACAGGGTTAACCTACGAGCAGTACTTC
-	once	TRBJ1-1	TRBV5-4	CASSRSGNTEAFF	TGTGCCAGCAGCAGGTCGGGAAACACTGAAGCTTTCTTT